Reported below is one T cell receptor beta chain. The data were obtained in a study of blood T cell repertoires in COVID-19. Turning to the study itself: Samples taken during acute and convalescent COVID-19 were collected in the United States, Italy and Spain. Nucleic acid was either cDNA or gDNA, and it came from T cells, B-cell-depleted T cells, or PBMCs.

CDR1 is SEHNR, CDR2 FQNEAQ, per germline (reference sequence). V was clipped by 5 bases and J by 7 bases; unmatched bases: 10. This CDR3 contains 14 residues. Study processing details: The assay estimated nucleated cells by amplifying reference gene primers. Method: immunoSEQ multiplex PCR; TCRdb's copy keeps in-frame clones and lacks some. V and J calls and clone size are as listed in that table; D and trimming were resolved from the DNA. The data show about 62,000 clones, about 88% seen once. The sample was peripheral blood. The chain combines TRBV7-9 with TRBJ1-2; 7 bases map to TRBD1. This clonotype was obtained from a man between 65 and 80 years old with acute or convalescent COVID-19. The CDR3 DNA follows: TGTGCCAGCAGCCCCCTTACAGGGGTTGTTGGCTACACCTTC. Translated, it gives CASSPLTGVVGYTF.